This T cell receptor (beta chain) comes out of a study of CD4+ T cells in melanoma (dated by TCRdb to between 2021 and 2023). The study in broad terms: The study investigated neoantigen-specific CD4+ T cells in human melanoma. The research as a whole found: Neoantigen-specific CD4+ T cells were reported to be correlated with the function of CD8+ T cells, macrophages and B cells. Diverse differentiation states were reported to be shown by neoantigen-specific CD4+ T cells in melanoma.

Patients with melanoma were used as donors. For this clone: Its specific antigen is unknown. Base quality data are lacking; no much larger clone is found one base away.

Taken from the germline V gene (reference sequence), the CDR1 and CDR2 loops are SEHNR and FQNEAQ. Counted from cysteine to phenylalanine, this CDR3 has 14 amino acids. The read is trimmed to its CDR3 DNA, 42 bases read in frame from base 1. V and J are truncated by 8 bases and 8 bases respectively, leaving an intervening sequence of 18 bases. To prepare the library, the immunoSEQ multiplex PCR assay was applied. TCRdb's version of the immuneACCESS table is confined to in-frame rearrangements and falls short of the full clone set. An unresolved V gene accounts for under half of the shortfall where checked; the remainder is of unknown origin. The sample yields 9,000 to 13,000 clones; approximately 78% were counted once. Of the sample, about 21% is held by the ten largest clones.

The clonotype comes from a human donor with melanoma. The sample taken for sequencing was cells from a culture (not recorded whether cultured in vitro). The chain links TRBV7-9 with TRBJ2-2; no D gene call is confident. At the DNA level, the sequence is TGTGCCAGCCTCTCGGGTCAAGGTCGAGGGGAGCTGTTTTTT. This translates into CASLSGQGRGELFF.